Following are 7 T cell receptor beta chains from one sample sequenced in a study of T-cell memory formation after mild COVID-19. Using its own MiXCR run on the 5' RACE reads, TCRdb lists one record per CDR3 protein. The repertoire includes around 200,000 distinct CDR3 sequences, 10% to 13% of them detected once, and approximately 2.8% sits in the top ten. Material: PBMCs or a T cell subset sorted from them (not recorded which). These receptors were obtained from a man aged 18 to 29 who had mild COVID-19 (a few samples of this study predate the infection). Cell type and time point are not known.

This clonotype was seen repeatedly, ten times or more. CDR3 sequence reads: CASSYSPNGQRGIYF. The CDR3 coding sequence is TGTGCCAGCAGTTACTCGCCTAACGGTCAGCGGGGGATCTACTTC. The rearrangement links TRBV6-5 to TRBJ2-7, with 8 bases matching TRBD2. This CDR3 has 15 amino acids. The germline V gene has CDR1 MNHEY and CDR2 SVGAGI. J lost 13 bases, V lost 0 bases, and 14 bases had no gene match.

This clonotype appeared a few times. V gene TRBV7-2 combines with J gene TRBJ2-3; 9 bases are a match to TRBD1. CDR3 length: 16 amino acids. After removal of 1 base from V and 5 bases from J, the junction contained 7 bases not matched to a gene. From germline, CDR1 is SGHTA and CDR2 FQGNSA. Here the CDR3 DNA reads TGTGCCAGCAGCTTAGGGGGGACAGGGCGGCGAGATACGCAGTATTTT. Its protein is CASSLGGTGRRDTQYF.

The chain has TRBV7-2 and TRBJ2-1; D is undetermined. The CDR3 has 15 residues. V dropped 1 base and J dropped 2 bases, with 9 bases sitting between them. Germline-derived CDR1 and CDR2 are SGHTA and FQGNSA. The CDR3 loop reads CASSLETRTYNEQFF. CDR3 nucleotides: TGTGCCAGCAGCTTAGAGACAAGGACCTACAATGAGCAGTTCTTC.

This clonotype occurred a few times. V is TRBV5-1 and J is TRBJ1-1, with D unresolved. The CDR3 has 16 amino acids. Germline loops: CDR1 SGHRS, CDR2 YFSETQ. V was clipped by 0 bases and J by 0 bases, with 12 bases between them. CDR3 protein: CASSLGHPGLNTEAFF. The CDR3 nucleotides read TGCGCCAGCAGCTTGGGGCACCCGGGCTTGAACACTGAAGCTTTCTTT.

This chain uses TRBV6-5 with TRBJ1-1; D not certain. The CDR3 covers 13 residues. The ends were cut back, 0 bases at V and 8 bases at J, with 10 bases in the middle. Germline V gene data show CDR1 as MNHEY and CDR2 as SVGAGI. CDR3 coding DNA: TGTGCCAGCAGTTACTCGGTCACGGTCGAAGCTTTCTTT. This codes for CASSYSVTVEAFF.

This clonotype occurred a few times. The chain carries TRBV9 and TRBJ1-5; D possibly corresponds to TRBD1 (5 bases). The CDR3 is made up of 15 amino acids. V was pared by 6 bases and J by 5 bases, with 18 bases between. The germline V gene has CDR1 SGDLS and CDR2 YYNGEE. CDR3 in DNA: TGTGCCAGCACCCCGGGCCCCTCCAGGGATCAGCCCCAGCATTTT. Its protein product is CASTPGPSRDQPQHF.

The V call is TRBV9, the J call TRBJ1-6, with 8 nucleotides matching TRBD1. The germline V gene has CDR1 SGDLS and CDR2 YYNGEE. This CDR3 is 15 amino acids long. J lost 6 bases, V lost 4 bases, and 6 bases had no gene match. The CDR3 loop is CASSPQGAANSPLHF. As DNA, the CDR3 is TGTGCCAGCAGCCCTCAGGGGGCTGCTAATTCACCCCTCCACTTT.